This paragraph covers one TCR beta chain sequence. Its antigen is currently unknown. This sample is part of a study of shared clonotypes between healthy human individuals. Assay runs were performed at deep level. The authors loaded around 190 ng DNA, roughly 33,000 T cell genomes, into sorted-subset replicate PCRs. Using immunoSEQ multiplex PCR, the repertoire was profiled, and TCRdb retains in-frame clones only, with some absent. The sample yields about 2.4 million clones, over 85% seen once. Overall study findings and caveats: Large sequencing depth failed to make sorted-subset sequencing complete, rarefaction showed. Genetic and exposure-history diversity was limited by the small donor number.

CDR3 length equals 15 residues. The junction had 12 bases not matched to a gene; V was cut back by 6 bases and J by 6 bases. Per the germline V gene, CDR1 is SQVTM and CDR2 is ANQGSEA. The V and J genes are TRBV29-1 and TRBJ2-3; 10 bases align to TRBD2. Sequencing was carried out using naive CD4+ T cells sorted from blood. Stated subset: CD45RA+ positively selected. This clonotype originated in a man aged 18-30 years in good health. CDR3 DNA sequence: TGCAGCGTCGTACATTGGACTAGCGGAGGGGATACGCAGTATTTT. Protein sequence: CSVVHWTSGGDTQYF.